This T cell receptor beta chain is from a study of cytomegalovirus exposure and HLA in healthy donors. General study findings and limits: In vitro confirmation showed a few CMV-associated chains to be CMV antigen specific. A later analysis found first-cohort TCR clusters tended to co-occur in the approximately 110 validation repertoires. The majority of TCR sequences were rare, yet some public TCRs appeared in many donors.

Produced via immunoSEQ multiplex PCR; TCRdb's table is partial and in-frame only. The sample has roughly 200,000 clones, more than 65% seen once. Details on this clone: The antigen is not known.

In germline, CDR1 is SGHTA, CDR2 FQGNSA. The CDR3 has 15 amino acids. Trimming removed 3 bases from V and 3 bases from J; junction bases left unmatched: 3. The study drew the donors from its approximately 110-subject validation cohort, separate from the 666-subject first cohort. V is TRBV7-2 and J is TRBJ1-4; 8 bases are a match to TRBD1. The sequencing input was PBMCs. The TCR comes from a woman aged 18-29 years in good health and CMV-seropositive. The DNA of the CDR3 is TGTGCCAGCAGCTTCCAGGGGGCCTCTAATGAAAAACTGTTTTTT. Protein: CASSFQGASNEKLFF.